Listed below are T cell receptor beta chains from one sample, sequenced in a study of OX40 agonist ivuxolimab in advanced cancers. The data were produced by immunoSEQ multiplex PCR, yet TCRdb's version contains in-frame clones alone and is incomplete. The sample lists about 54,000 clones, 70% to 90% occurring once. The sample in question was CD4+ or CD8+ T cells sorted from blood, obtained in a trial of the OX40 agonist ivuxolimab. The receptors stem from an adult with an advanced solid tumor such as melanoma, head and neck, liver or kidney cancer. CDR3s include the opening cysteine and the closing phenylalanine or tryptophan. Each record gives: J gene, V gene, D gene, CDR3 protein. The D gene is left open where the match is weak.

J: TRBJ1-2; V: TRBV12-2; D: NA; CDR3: CASRFSPGTSRVYTF
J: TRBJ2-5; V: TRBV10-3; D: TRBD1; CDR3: CAISELSGGKETQYF
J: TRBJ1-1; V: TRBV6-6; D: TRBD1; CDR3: CASSYSQGDTEAFF
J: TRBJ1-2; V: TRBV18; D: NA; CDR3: CASSTAANYGYTF
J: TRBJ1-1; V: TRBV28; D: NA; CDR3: CASRRVDGNTEAFF
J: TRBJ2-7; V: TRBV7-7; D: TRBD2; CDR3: CASSLSPTSGRFEQYF
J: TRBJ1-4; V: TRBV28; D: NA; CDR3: CASTAGAEANEKLFF
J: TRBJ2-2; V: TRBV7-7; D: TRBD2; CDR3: CASSLTSGGNTGELFF
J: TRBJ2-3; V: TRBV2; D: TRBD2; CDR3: CASTIAGGSTDTQYF
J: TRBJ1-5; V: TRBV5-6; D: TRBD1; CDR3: CASSFGGQVPNQPQHF
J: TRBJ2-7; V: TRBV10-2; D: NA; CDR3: CASSPGQSSSLDEQYF
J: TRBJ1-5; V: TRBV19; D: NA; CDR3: CASSAEGRAPQPQHF
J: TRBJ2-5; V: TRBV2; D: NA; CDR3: CASGAALYQETQYF
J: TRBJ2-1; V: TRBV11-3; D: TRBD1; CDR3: CASSLGTPGQGSSYNEQFF
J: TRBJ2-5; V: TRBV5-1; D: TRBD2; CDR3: CASSLELAGETQYF
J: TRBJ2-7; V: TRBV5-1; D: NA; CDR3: CASSLTYTMYEQYF
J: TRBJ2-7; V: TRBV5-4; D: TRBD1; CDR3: CASSHRGPTTYEQYF
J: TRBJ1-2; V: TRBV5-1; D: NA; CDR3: CASSLVTVGEYGYTF
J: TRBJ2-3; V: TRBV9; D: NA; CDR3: CASSPHTGTSTDTQYF
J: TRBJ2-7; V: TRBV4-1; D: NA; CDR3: CASSQGSQRDYEQYF
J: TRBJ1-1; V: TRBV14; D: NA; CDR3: CASSLIGRYTEAFF
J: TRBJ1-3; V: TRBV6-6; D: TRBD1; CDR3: CASSYDRAAGNTIYF
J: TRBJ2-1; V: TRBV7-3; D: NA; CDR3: CASSLTGVRSYNEQFF
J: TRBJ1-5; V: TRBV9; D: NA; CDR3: CASSVVSLWVNHSNQPQHF
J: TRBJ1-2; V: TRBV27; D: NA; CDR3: CASSPNPGTLTGAISGYTF
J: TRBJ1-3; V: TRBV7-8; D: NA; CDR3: CASSRDGRSGNTIYF
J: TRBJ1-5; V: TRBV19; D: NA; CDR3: CASSYRVDQPQHF
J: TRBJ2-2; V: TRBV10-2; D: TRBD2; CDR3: CASTLAANTGELFF
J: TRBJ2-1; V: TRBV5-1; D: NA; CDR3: CASRPYTLRNEQFF
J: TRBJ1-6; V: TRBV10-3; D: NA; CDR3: CAIRGTNSPLHF
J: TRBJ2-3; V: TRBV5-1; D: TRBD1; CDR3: CASSLSTGEDTQYF
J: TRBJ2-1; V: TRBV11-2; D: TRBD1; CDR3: CASSPQGNEQFF
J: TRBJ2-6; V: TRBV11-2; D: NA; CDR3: CASSLDRSGANVLTF
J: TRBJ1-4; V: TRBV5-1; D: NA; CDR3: CASSQGEGWSEKLFF
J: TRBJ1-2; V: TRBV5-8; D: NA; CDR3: CASSFGQTSNYGYTF
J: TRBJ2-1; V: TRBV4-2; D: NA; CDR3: CASSQELAGAYNEQFF
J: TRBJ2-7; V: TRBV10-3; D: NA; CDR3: CAINSNPGLEFREQYF
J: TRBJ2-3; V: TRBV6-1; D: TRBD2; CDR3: CASSAHTTSGRTDTQYF
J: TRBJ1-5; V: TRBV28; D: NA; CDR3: CASSLGGLDNQPQHF
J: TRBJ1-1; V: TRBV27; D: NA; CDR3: CASSLSPGMNTEAFF
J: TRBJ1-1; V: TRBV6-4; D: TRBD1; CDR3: CASSYSSQGVEAFF
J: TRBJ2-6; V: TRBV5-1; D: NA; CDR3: CASSLTASSGANVLTF
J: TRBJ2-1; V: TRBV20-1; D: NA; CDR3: CSASYNEQFF
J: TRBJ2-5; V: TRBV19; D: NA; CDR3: CATSGTEETQYF
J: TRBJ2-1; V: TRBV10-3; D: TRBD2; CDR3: CAISAQGLAYYNEQFF
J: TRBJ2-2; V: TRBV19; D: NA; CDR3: CASSNTGELFF
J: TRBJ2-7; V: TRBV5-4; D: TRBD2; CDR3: CASSRGLAGVSNEQYF
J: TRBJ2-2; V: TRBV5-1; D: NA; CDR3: CASSPTTGLLNTGELFF
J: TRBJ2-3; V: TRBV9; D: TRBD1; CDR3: CASSVSGTGLIDTQYF